These T cell receptor beta chains were read from a single sample in a study of shared clonotypes between healthy human individuals. TCRdb's table, derived via immunoSEQ multiplex PCR, lists solely in-frame clones and lacks some. Among roughly 1 million clones listed, roughly 80% were seen once. Sequenced: memory CD4+ T cells sorted from blood. The receptors were gathered from a man younger than 30 in good health. Both conserved end residues are part of each CDR3. The order of the fields is D gene, CDR3 length, V gene, J gene, clone size, CDR3 protein, CDR3 DNA. A D gene is named only where the DNA matches it firmly. Some rows mark clone size as missing; the rest say once, few, many or name a class of expanded clone.

>.|14|TRBV4-3|TRBJ1-2|.
CASSQGWANYGYTF
TGCGCCAGCAGCCAAGGCTGGGCTAACTATGGCTACACCTTC
>TRBD1|15|TRBV5-1|TRBJ1-2|.
CASSLDRGNFYGYTF
TGCGCCAGCAGCCTGGACAGGGGAAACTTCTATGGCTACACCTTC
>.|15|TRBV6-1|TRBJ2-4|.
CASSETTLAKNIQYF
TGTGCCAGCAGTGAGACAACCCTAGCCAAAAACATTCAGTACTTC
>TRBD1|15|TRBV6-5|TRBJ2-5|.
CASSPSTGGKKTQYF
TGTGCCAGCAGTCCGTCGACAGGGGGCAAAAAGACCCAGTACTTC
>.|12|TRBV25-1|TRBJ1-1|.
CASSQGNTEAFF
TGTGCCAGCAGTCAGGGGAACACTGAAGCTTTCTTT
>TRBD2|16|TRBV4-1|TRBJ2-5|.
CASSQPLRGGRETQYF
TGCGCCAGCAGCCAACCCCTGCGGGGGGGCCGTGAGACCCAGTACTTC
>TRBD1|14|TRBV2|TRBJ1-4|.
CASSPRGTNEKLFF
TGTGCCAGCAGCCCCAGGGGGACTAATGAAAAACTGTTTTTT
>.|18|TRBV2|TRBJ1-3|.
CASRRGAGQDRSGNTIYF
TGTGCCAGCAGGAGAGGGGCGGGACAAGACCGCTCTGGAAACACCATATATTTT
>TRBD1|16|TRBV10-2|TRBJ2-4|.
CASSDRTGPTLNIQYF
TGCGCCAGCAGCGATCGGACAGGCCCGACCCTAAACATTCAGTACTTC
>.|14|TRBV11-2|TRBJ2-3|.
CASSLSQNTDTQYF
TGTGCCAGCAGCCTTTCCCAAAACACAGATACGCAGTATTTT
>TRBD1|15|TRBV9|TRBJ1-4|.
CASSPAGQGYEKLFF
TGTGCCAGCAGCCCCGCGGGACAGGGCTACGAAAAACTGTTTTTT
>TRBD2|13|TRBV7-6|TRBJ2-7|few
CASSLAGGYEQYF
TGTGCCAGCAGCTTAGCGGGAGGGTACGAGCAGTACTTC
>TRBD1|14|TRBV5-1|TRBJ1-5|.
CASRRTGDSQPQHF
TGCGCCAGCAGGCGGACAGGGGATTCTCAGCCCCAGCATTTT
>.|16|TRBV7-9|TRBJ2-1|.
CASSPLNVVGVNEQFF
TGTGCCAGCAGCCCTCTCAACGTGGTGGGGGTCAATGAGCAGTTCTTC
>.|14|TRBV5-1|TRBJ1-1|.
CASSFQGMNTEAFF
TGCGCCAGCAGCTTTCAGGGCATGAACACTGAAGCTTTCTTT
>TRBD2|15|TRBV6-4|TRBJ2-2|.
CASSRDTSGTGELFF
TGTGCCAGCAGTCGGGATACTAGCGGGACCGGGGAGCTGTTTTTT
>.|15|TRBV19|TRBJ2-7|few
CASSIAQGLLGEQYF
TGTGCCAGTAGTATAGCGCAGGGGCTCCTCGGGGAGCAGTACTTC
>.|14|TRBV6-1|TRBJ1-4|many
CASSQSFQNEKLFF
TGTGCCAGCAGCCAAAGTTTCCAGAATGAAAAACTGTTTTTT
>.|14|TRBV30|TRBJ2-1|.
CAWGTAYSYNEQFF
TGTGCCTGGGGGACTGCATACTCCTACAATGAGCAGTTCTTC
>TRBD2|15|TRBV6-6|TRBJ2-7|.
CASSYRRGSSYEQYF
TGTGCCAGCAGTTACCGGCGGGGGAGCTCCTACGAGCAGTACTTC
>.|14|TRBV29-1|TRBJ2-3|.
CSVELPLAPDTQYF
TGCAGCGTTGAGTTGCCACTAGCACCAGATACGCAGTATTTT
>.|13|TRBV6-6|TRBJ1-2|.
CASSSGAASGYTF
TGTGCCAGCAGTTCCGGGGCCGCCTCTGGCTACACCTTC
>.|18|TRBV25-1|TRBJ2-3|.
CASSESRSSGPPPDTQYF
TGTGCCAGCAGTGAATCTCGGAGTTCCGGACCCCCCCCAGATACGCAGTATTTT
>TRBD1|14|TRBV2|TRBJ2-5|.
CASSSTGVVETQYF
TGTGCCAGCAGTTCGACAGGGGTCGTGGAGACCCAGTACTTC
>.|14|TRBV15|TRBJ1-5|once
CATSREGPNQPQHF
TGTGCCACCAGCAGAGAAGGACCCAATCAGCCCCAGCATTTT
>.|16|TRBV7-2|TRBJ1-6|.
CASSLSLGGFGSPLHF
TGTGCCAGCAGCTTATCGCTAGGGGGATTTGGTTCACCCCTCCACTTT
>.|18|TRBV7-9|TRBJ2-2|.
CASSLGQGGFRDTGELFF
TGTGCCAGCAGCCTAGGCCAGGGAGGATTTAGGGACACCGGGGAGCTGTTTTTT
>.|12|TRBV6-1|TRBJ1-5|.
CASSEWNQPQHF
TGTGCCAGCAGTGAATGGAATCAGCCCCAGCATTTT
>.|16|TRBV6-4|TRBJ1-2|few
CASSPGGLASNYGYTF
TGTGCCAGCAGCCCTGGAGGGCTGGCCTCTAACTATGGCTACACCTTC
>TRBD1|16|TRBV5-5|TRBJ1-2|few
CASSRGQGWTNYGYTF
TGTGCCAGCAGCCGGGGACAGGGGTGGACTAACTATGGCTACACCTTC
>.|14|TRBV7-6|TRBJ2-7|.
CASSPRDTSYEQYF
TGTGCCAGCAGCCCCCGGGACACCTCCTACGAGCAGTACTTC
>.|13|TRBV7-6|TRBJ2-7|.
CASSQYNTYEQYF
TGTGCCAGCAGCCAATATAATACCTACGAGCAGTACTTC
>TRBD2|15|TRBV2|TRBJ2-2|.
CASRRTSGIIGELFF
TGTGCCAGCAGGAGGACTAGCGGGATAATCGGGGAGCTGTTTTTT
>TRBD2|17|TRBV14|TRBJ2-7|.
CASLPGLAGEKSYEQYF
TGTGCCAGTTTGCCGGGACTAGCGGGAGAGAAGTCCTACGAGCAGTACTTC
>.|13|TRBV19|TRBJ2-3|.
CASSIEKDRAQYF
TGTGCCAGTAGTATAGAAAAGGACCGCGCACAATATTTT
>TRBD2|18|TRBV5-1|TRBJ2-1|.
CASSLEGRGSGSGNEQFF
TGCGCCAGCAGCTTGGAGGGTCGAGGTAGCGGGAGTGGAAATGAGCAGTTCTTC
>TRBD1|13|TRBV30|TRBJ2-7|once
CAWRGDSSYEQYF
TGTGCCTGGAGGGGGGACAGTTCCTACGAGCAGTACTTC
>.|12|TRBV6-5|TRBJ1-2|once
CASSYLGDGYTF
TGTGCCAGCAGTTACTTAGGGGATGGCTACACCTTC
>.|11|TRBV27|TRBJ1-2|.
CATVGVGGYTF
TGTGCCACCGTAGGGGTCGGCGGCTACACCTTC
>.|16|TRBV28|TRBJ1-5|.
CASRPQKGQRNQPQHF
TGTGCCAGCAGGCCCCAAAAAGGACAGCGGAATCAGCCCCAGCATTTT
>.|16|TRBV7-2|TRBJ2-3|once
CASSLDRRFSTDTQYF
TGTGCCAGCAGCTTAGACAGGCGTTTTAGCACAGATACGCAGTATTTT
>.|16|TRBV2|TRBJ2-3|.
CASIEARRSSTDTQYF
TGTGCCAGCATTGAAGCTCGTCGATCCAGCACAGATACGCAGTATTTT
>TRBD1|14|TRBV2|TRBJ1-6|.
CASTLDRGGSPLHF
TGTGCCAGCACCTTAGACAGGGGAGGATCACCCCTCCACTTT
>.|15|TRBV10-1|TRBJ2-5|few
CASSELTRVMETQYF
TGCGCCAGCAGTGAGTTGACCCGGGTAATGGAGACCCAGTACTTC
>.|14|TRBV9|TRBJ2-3|.
CASSVVVGTDTQYF
TGTGCCAGCAGCGTAGTTGTAGGCACAGATACGCAGTATTTT
>TRBD2|19|TRBV29-1|TRBJ2-2|.
CSVSGTQSRGGTNTGELFF
TGCAGCGTTTCCGGCACCCAATCACGGGGGGGAACGAACACCGGGGAGCTGTTTTTT
>TRBD1|14|TRBV15|TRBJ1-1|.
CATSKDRGDTEAFF
TGTGCCACCAGCAAAGACAGGGGTGACACTGAAGCTTTCTTT
>.|15|TRBV19|TRBJ2-2|.
CASSIGWTTPGALFF
TGTGCCAGTAGTATAGGTTGGACTACCCCCGGGGCGCTGTTTTTT
>.|14|TRBV25-1|TRBJ1-2|.
CASSEAGPNYGYTF
TGTGCCAGCAGTGAGGCAGGTCCTAACTATGGCTACACCTTC
>.|16|TRBV28|TRBJ1-5|.
CASSLYRDFENQPQHF
TGTGCCAGCAGTTTATACCGGGACTTCGAGAATCAGCCCCAGCATTTT
>TRBD1|15|TRBV6-5|TRBJ1-5|.
CASSPSGQGHQPQHF
TGTGCCAGCAGTCCCTCGGGACAGGGGCATCAGCCCCAGCATTTT
>.|12|TRBV10-3|TRBJ2-3|.
CATQVAPDTQYF
TGTGCCACCCAGGTTGCGCCAGATACGCAGTATTTT
>TRBD1|14|TRBV27|TRBJ2-3|many
CASRLTGMADTQYF
TGTGCCAGCAGACTGACAGGGATGGCAGATACGCAGTATTTT
>TRBD1|14|TRBV5-1|TRBJ2-5|.
CASSTRQGSETQYF
TGCGCCAGCAGCACCCGACAGGGCTCGGAGACCCAGTACTTC
>TRBD1|14|TRBV2|TRBJ2-7|.
CASSENRGQGEQYF
TGTGCCAGCAGTGAAAACAGGGGGCAGGGGGAGCAGTACTTC
>.|17|TRBV4-3|TRBJ2-7|.
CASSQAGPVIKDDEQYF
TGCGCCAGCAGCCAAGCGGGACCCGTGATCAAGGATGACGAGCAGTACTTC
>.|17|TRBV5-1|TRBJ1-6|.
CASSFDWGGSYNSPLHF
TGCGCCAGCAGCTTTGACTGGGGGGGCTCCTATAATTCACCCCTCCACTTT
>.|14|TRBV27|TRBJ1-2|.
CASSLSQGLVGYTF
TGTGCCAGCAGTTTATCTCAGGGTTTGGTCGGCTACACCTTC
>TRBD2|14|TRBV5-1|TRBJ2-3|.
CASSSSGGGDTQYF
TGCGCCAGCAGCTCTAGCGGGGGAGGAGATACGCAGTATTTT